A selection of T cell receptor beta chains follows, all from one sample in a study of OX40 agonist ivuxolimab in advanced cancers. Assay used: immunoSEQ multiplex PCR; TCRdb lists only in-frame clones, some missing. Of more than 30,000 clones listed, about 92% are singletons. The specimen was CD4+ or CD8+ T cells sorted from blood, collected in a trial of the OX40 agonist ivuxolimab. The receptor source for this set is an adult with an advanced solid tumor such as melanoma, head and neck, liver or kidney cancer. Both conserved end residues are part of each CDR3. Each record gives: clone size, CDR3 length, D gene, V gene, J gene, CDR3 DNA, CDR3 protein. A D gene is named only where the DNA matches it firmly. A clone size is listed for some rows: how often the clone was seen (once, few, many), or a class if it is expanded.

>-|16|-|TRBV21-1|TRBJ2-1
TGTGCCAGCAGCCCCCCTCGGACAGCGTCTTCGGATGAGCAGTTCTTC
CASSPPRTASSDEQFF
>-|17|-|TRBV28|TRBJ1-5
TGTGCCAGCAGTTCCCGTATGGGCCGATATAGCAATCAGCCCCAGCATTTT
CASSSRMGRYSNQPQHF
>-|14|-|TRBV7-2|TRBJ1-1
TGTGCCAGCAGCTTAGTTACATTGAACACTGAAGCTTTCTTT
CASSLVTLNTEAFF
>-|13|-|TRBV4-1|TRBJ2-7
TGCGCCAGCAGCCCCCGACAGAACTACGAGCAGTACTTC
CASSPRQNYEQYF
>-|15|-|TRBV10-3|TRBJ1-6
TGTGCCATCAGTGAGTCGAGCATACCTGGATCACCCCTCCACTTT
CAISESSIPGSPLHF
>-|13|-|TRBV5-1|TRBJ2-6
TGCGCCAGCAGCATCGACATGGTCAACGTCCTGACTTTC
CASSIDMVNVLTF
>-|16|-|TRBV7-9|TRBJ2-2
TGTGCCAGCAGCTCCACGTGGCCCTCGAACACCGGGGAGCTGTTTTTT
CASSSTWPSNTGELFF
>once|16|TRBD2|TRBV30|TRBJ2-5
TGTGCCTGGAGGGGGGGGGTAAACCGGGTCCAAGAGACCCAGTACTTC
CAWRGGVNRVQETQYF
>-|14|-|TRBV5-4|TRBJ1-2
TGTGCCAGCAGCTTGGGGGGGCTTAACTATGGCTACACCTTC
CASSLGGLNYGYTF
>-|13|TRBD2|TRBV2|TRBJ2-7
TGTGCCAGCAGCCCGGGACTAGGGTACGAGCAGTACTTC
CASSPGLGYEQYF
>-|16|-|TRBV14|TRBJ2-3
TGTGCCAGCAGCCAAGTATATTCGCCAGACACAGATACGCAGTATTTT
CASSQVYSPDTDTQYF
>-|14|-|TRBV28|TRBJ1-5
TGTGCCAGCAGGGGGGGAGGGGGCAATCAGCCCCAGCATTTT
CASRGGGGNQPQHF
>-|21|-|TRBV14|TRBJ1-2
TGTGCCAGCAGCCAAGTCACTTGGCAGGCCAAACCGACGAAAGCTAACTATGGCTACACCTTC
CASSQVTWQAKPTKANYGYTF
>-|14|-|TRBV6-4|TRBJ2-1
TGTGCCAGCAGTGCAACTAGTAATAGCCATGAGCAGTTCTTC
CASSATSNSHEQFF
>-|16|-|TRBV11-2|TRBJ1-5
TGTGCCAGCAGCTTAGACGGCAGGGGAGAGGGGCAGCCCCAGCATTTT
CASSLDGRGEGQPQHF
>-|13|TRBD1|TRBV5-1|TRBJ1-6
TGCGCCAGCAGCTTCCAGGGGGACTCACCCCTCCACTTT
CASSFQGDSPLHF
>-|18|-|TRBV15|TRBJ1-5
TGTGCCACCAGCACCTCCACCGTGGGGCTGGGCAGCAATCAGCCCCAGCATTTT
CATSTSTVGLGSNQPQHF
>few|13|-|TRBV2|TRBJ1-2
TGTGCCAGCAACCGAGGGCAGGGCAATGGCTACACCTTC
CASNRGQGNGYTF
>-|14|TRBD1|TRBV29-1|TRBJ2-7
TGCAGCGGGGTGAAGACAGGGAATAAGTACGAGCAGTACTTC
CSGVKTGNKYEQYF
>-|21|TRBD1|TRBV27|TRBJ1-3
TGTGCCAGCAGTTTACCGGAGGACAGGGGTCCCTCCGGGCTCTCTGGAAACACCATATATTTT
CASSLPEDRGPSGLSGNTIYF
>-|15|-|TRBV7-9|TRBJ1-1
TGTGCCAGCAGTCCCTCCGGGACCCAGAACACTGAAGCTTTCTTT
CASSPSGTQNTEAFF
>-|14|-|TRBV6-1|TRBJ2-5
TGTGCCAGCACCGAGGGACTCGGCCTGAGGACCCAGTACTTC
CASTEGLGLRTQYF
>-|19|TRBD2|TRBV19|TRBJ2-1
TGTGCCAGTAGTATTCGGCCTAGCGGGAGGGGGGGATCCTACAATGAGCAGTTCTTC
CASSIRPSGRGGSYNEQFF
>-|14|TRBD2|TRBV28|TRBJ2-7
TGTGCCAGCAGTACCCCCGGGGGGGGGCACGAGCAGTACTTC
CASSTPGGGHEQYF
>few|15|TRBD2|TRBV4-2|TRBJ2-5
TGTGCCAGCAGCCACGGACTAGCGGGTGAAGAGACCCAGTACTTC
CASSHGLAGEETQYF
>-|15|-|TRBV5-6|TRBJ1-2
TGTGCCAGCAGCTCCAACCTCCAGGGGAGCTATGGCTACACCTTC
CASSSNLQGSYGYTF
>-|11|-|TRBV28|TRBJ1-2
TGTGCCAGCAGTTCGAGGGATGGCTACACCTTC
CASSSRDGYTF
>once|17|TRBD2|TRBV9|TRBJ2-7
TGTGCCAGCAGCTCTCCCCTCGGGGGGGTAGGGACCTACGAGCAGTACTTC
CASSSPLGGVGTYEQYF
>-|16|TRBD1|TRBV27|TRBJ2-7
TGTGCCAGCAGCCTTATGGGACAGGGCGGGATCTACGAGCAGTACTTC
CASSLMGQGGIYEQYF
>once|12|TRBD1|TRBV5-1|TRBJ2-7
TGCGCCAGTAGACAGGGACCGTACGAGCAGTACTTC
CASRQGPYEQYF
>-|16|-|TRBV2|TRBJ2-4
TGTGCCAGCAAGATGACCTGGGGGTTAGCCAAAAACATTCAGTACTTC
CASKMTWGLAKNIQYF
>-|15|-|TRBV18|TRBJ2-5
TGTGCCAGCTCCCTACTACCCCTAATCCAAGAGACCCAGTACTTC
CASSLLPLIQETQYF
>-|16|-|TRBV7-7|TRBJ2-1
TGTGCCAGCAGCTTAGCCTCAGGGAAGGGTTTCGATGAGCAGTTCTTC
CASSLASGKGFDEQFF
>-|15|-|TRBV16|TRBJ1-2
TGTGCCAGCAGCCACTTTCGACAGAGACCAGGCGGCTACACCTTC
CASSHFRQRPGGYTF
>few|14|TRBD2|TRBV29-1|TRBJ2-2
TGCAGCGTGGCGGGGGGGCCGGACACCGGGGAGCTGTTTTTT
CSVAGGPDTGELFF
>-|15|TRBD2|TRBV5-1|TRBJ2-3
TGCGCCAGCAGCTTCCAAGCGGGGTTCACAGATACGCAGTATTTT
CASSFQAGFTDTQYF
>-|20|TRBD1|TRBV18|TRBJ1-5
TGTGCCAGCTCACCACCAGTTGCAGGGGGCGAGTTACGGGTATCGCAGCCCCAGCATTTT
CASSPPVAGGELRVSQPQHF
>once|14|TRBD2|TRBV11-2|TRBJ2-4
TGTGCCAGCACCCAAGCGGGAGGGCCGGGCATTCAGTACTTC
CASTQAGGPGIQYF
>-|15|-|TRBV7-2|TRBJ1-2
TGTGCCAGCAGCCCCCAGCTTGAGACCCGGGGAGGCTACACCTTC
CASSPQLETRGGYTF
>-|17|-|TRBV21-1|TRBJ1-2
TGTGCCAGCCTGGGGACAGGTCGTAGGGGGGGAACCTATGGCTACACCTTC
CASLGTGRRGGTYGYTF
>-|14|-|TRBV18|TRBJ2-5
TGTGCCAGCTCACCAATCCCAAGGGGAGAGACCCAGTACTTC
CASSPIPRGETQYF
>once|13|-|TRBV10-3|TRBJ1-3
TGTGCCATCAGTGAGTCCACTGGAAACACCATATATTTT
CAISESTGNTIYF